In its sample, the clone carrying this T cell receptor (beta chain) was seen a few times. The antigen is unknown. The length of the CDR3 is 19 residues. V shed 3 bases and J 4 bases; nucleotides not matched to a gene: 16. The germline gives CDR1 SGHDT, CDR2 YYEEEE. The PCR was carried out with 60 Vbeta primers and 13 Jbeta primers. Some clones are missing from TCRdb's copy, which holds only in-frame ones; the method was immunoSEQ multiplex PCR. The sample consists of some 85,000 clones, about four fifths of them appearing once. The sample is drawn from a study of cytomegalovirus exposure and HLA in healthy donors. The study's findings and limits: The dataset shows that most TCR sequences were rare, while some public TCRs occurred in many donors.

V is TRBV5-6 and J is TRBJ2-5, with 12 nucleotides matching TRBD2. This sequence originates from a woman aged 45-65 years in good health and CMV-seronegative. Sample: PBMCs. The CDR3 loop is CASSSETSGSYYGGETQYF. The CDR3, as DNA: TGTGCCAGCAGCTCCGAGACTAGCGGGAGCTATTATGGGGGAGAGACCCAGTACTTC. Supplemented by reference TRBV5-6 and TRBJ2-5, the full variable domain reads DAGVTQSPTHLIKTRGQQVTLRCSPKSGHDTVSWYQQALGQGPQFIFQYYEEEERQRGNFPDRFSGHQFPNYSSELNVNALLLGDSALYLCASSSETSGSYYGGETQYFGPGTRLLVL.